This T cell receptor (beta chain) originates from a study of T cell responses to AZD1222 COVID-19 vaccine. Here immunoSEQ multiplex PCR was the method, and the copy in TCRdb shows in-frame clones only, minus some. The sample contains 100,000 to 150,000 clones, about 90% of which appear only once. This clone was counted a single time. Timing groups of about 4 and about 12 weeks for second doses were pooled. This CDR3 has 19 residues. V lost 6 bases and J 0 bases, leaving 24 bases between the germline ends. Germline-derived CDR1 and CDR2 are MNHNY and SVGAGI (reference sequence). J is TRBJ1-5 and V is TRBV6-6; a possible D gene is TRBD1 (5 bases). This receptor was taken from an adult who received the AZD1222 COVID-19 vaccine. The material sequenced was peripheral blood, taken 28 days after the second AZD1222 dose. The CDR3 protein is CASRRNGLWRGNSNQPQHF. CDR3 sequence (DNA): TGTGCCAGCAGACGAAACGGCCTGTGGAGGGGTAATAGCAATCAGCCCCAGCATTTT.